This T cell receptor (beta chain) was sequenced for a study of blood T cell repertoires in COVID-19. Study context: Samples representing acute and convalescent COVID-19 were sourced from the United States, Italy and Spain.

Ages ranged from roughly 18 to 100 years, with residence in under 25 US areas. Donors in Cohort 3 who had recovered were those with two negative PCRs, healthcare professional clearance, or resolution of their symptoms. The CDR3 covers 16 residues. The V gene lost 6 bases and the J gene lost 2 bases, with 20 bases spanning the gap. Germline CDR1 and CDR2: LNHDA and SQIVND (reference sequence). Original processing methods: From reference gene primer amplification, estimates of nucleated cell counts were derived. Sequencing used immunoSEQ multiplex PCR; TCRdb keeps in-frame clones, though not all of them. For V, J and clone size, that table is used; D and trimming come from the DNA. The sample has approximately 200,000 clones, about 80% seen once.

The sample comprised PBMCs or T cells enriched from blood (not recorded which). V usage is TRBV19 and J usage is TRBJ2-7; possibly TRBD2 for D (8 bases). The TCR originated in a man aged 35 to 55 who had recovered from COVID-19. CDR3 in amino acids: CASRLGGGTATYEQYF. In DNA form, the CDR3 reads TGTGCCAGTAGGCTCGGGGGGGGGACAGCTACCTACGAGCAGTACTTC.